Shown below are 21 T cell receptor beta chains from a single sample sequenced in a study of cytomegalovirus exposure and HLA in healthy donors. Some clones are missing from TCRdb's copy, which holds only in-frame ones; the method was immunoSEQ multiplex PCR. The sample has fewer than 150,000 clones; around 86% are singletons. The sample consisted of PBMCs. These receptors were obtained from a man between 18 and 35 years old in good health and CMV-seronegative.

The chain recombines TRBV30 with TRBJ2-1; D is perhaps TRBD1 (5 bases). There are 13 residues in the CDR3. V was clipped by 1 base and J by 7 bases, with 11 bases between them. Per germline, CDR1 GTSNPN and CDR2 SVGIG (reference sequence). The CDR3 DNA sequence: TGTGCCTGGAGTGAGCAGGGTGAGAATGAGCAGTTCTTC. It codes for CAWSEQGENEQFF.

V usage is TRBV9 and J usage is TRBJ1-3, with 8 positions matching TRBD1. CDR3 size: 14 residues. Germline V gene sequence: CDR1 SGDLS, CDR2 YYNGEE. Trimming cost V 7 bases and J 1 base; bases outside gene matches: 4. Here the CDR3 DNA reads TGTGCCAGCGGACAGGGAGTTTCTGGAAACACCATATATTTT. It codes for CASGQGVSGNTIYF.

The CDR3 spells CASSLLQREDIHYYNEQFF. Written as DNA, the CDR3 is TGTGCCAGCTCTCTTCTTCAGCGGGAGGATATTCACTACTACAATGAGCAGTTCTTC. The genes are TRBV27 and TRBJ2-1; 9 bases are a match to TRBD2. The J segment lost 3 bases and the V segment lost 8 bases, leaving 20 bases of the junction unmatched. Germline loops: CDR1 MNHEY, CDR2 SMNVEV (reference sequence). The CDR3 spans 19 residues.

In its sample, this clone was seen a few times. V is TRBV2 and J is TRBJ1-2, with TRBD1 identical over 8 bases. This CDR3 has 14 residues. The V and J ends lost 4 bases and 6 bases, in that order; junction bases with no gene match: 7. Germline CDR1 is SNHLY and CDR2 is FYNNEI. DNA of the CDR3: TGTGCCAGCAGTGTCCTGGACAGGGCCCATGGCTACACCTTC. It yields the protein CASSVLDRAHGYTF.

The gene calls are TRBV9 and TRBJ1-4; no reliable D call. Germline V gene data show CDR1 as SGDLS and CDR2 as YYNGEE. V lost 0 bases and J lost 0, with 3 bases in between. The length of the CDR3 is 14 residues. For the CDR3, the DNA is TGTGCCAGCAGCGTAGCTGCAACTAATGAAAAACTGTTTTTT. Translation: CASSVAATNEKLFF.

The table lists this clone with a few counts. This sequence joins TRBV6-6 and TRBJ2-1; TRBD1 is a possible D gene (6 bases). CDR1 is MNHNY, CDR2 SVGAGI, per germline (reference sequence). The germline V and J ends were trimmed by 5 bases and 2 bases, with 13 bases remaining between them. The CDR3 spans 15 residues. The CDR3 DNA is TGTGCCAGCAGTGATGGGGACAAGGCCTACAATGAGCAGTTCTTC. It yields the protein CASSDGDKAYNEQFF.

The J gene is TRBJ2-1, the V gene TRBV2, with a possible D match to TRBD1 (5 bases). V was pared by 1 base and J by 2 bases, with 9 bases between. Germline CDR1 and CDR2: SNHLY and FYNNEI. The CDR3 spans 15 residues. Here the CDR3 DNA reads TGTGCCAGCAGTGAAGGGCAGGGAACCTACAATGAGCAGTTCTTC. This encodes CASSEGQGTYNEQFF. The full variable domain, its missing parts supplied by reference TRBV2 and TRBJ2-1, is EPEVTQTPSHQVTQMGQEVILRCVPISNHLYFYWYRQILGQKVEFLVSFYNNEISEKSEIFDDQFSVERPDGSNFTLKIRSTKLEDSAMYFCASSEGQGTYNEQFFGPGTRLTVL.

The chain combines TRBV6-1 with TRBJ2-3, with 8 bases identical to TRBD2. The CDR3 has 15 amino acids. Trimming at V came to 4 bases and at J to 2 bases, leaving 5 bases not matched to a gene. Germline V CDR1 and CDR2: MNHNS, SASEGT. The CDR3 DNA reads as TGTGCCAGCAGTGTTAGCGGGACACCCACAGATACGCAGTATTTT. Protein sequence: CASSVSGTPTDTQYF.

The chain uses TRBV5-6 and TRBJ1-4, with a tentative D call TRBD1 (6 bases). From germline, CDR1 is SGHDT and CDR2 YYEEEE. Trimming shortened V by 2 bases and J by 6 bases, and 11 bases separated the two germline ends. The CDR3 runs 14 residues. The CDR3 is CASSFQGTYEKLFF. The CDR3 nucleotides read TGTGCCAGCAGCTTTCAGGGGACATATGAAAAACTGTTTTTT.

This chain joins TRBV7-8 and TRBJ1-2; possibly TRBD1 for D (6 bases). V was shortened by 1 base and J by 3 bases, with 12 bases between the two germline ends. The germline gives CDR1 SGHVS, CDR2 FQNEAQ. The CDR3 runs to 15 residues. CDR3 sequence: CASSLGTANYYGYTF. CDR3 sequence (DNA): TGTGCCAGCAGCTTAGGGACAGCCAACTACTATGGCTACACCTTC.

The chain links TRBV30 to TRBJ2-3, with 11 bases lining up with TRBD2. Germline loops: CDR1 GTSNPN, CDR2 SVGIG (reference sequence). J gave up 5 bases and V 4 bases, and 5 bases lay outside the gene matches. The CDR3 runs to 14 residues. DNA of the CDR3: TGTGCCTGGAATGTCCTAGCGGGAGGAGATACGCAGTATTTT. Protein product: CAWNVLAGGDTQYF.

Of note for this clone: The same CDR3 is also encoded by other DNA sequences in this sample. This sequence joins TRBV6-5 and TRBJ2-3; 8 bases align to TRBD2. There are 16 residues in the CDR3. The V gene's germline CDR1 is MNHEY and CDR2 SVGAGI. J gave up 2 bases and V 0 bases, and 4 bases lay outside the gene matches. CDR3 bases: TGTGCCAGCAGTTACTCCGCGGGGGGCTTCACAGATACGCAGTATTTT. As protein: CASSYSAGGFTDTQYF.

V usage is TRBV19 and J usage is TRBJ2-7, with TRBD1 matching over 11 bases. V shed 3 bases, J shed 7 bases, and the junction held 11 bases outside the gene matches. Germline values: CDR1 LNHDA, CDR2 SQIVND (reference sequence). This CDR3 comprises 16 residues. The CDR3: CASSMFGGQGAREQYF. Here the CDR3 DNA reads TGTGCCAGTAGTATGTTCGGCGGACAGGGGGCGCGGGAGCAGTACTTC.

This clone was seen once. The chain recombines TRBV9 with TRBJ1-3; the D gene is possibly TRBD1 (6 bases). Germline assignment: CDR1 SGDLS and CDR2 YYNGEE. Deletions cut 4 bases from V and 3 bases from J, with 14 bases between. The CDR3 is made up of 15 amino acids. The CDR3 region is CASSPNYRVGNTIYF. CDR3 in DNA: TGTGCCAGCAGCCCCAATTACAGGGTTGGAAACACCATATATTTT.

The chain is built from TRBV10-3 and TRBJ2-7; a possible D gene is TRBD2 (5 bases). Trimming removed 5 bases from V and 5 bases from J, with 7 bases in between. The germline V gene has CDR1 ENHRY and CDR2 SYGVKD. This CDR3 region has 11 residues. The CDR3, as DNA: TGTGCCATCAGTTCCGGGGACGAGCAGTACTTC. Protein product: CAISSGDEQYF.

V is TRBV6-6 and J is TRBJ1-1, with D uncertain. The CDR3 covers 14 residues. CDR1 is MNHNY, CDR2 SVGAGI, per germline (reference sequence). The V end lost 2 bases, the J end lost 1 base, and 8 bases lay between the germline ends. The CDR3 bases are TGTGCCAGCAGTTACCTAAGGAGGAACACTGAAGCTTTCTTT. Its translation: CASSYLRRNTEAFF.

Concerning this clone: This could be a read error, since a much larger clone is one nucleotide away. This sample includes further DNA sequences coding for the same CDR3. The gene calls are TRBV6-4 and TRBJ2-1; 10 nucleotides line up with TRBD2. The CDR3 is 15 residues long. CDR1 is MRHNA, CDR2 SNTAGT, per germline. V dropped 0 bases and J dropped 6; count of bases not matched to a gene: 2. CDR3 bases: TGTGCCAGCAGTGACTCAAGCGGGGGGGCCAATGAGCAGTTCTTC. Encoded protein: CASSDSSGGANEQFF.

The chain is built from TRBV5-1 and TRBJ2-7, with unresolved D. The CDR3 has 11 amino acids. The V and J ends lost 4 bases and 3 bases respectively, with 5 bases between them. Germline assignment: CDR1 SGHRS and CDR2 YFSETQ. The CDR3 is CASSASYEQYF. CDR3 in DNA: TGCGCCAGCAGCGCGAGCTACGAGCAGTACTTC.

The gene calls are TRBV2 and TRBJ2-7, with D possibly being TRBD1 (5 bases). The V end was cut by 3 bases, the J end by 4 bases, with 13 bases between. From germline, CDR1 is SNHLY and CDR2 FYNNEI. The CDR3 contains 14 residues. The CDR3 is CASSDGQGNYEQYF. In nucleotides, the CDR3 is TGTGCCAGCAGTGACGGTCAGGGAAATTACGAGCAGTACTTC.

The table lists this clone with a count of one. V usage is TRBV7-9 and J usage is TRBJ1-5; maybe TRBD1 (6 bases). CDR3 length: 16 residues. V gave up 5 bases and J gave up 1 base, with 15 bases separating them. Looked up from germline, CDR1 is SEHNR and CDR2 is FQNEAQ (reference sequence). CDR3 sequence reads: CASSEGDVGSNQPQHF. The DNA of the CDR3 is TGTGCCAGCAGCGAGGGGGACGTGGGCAGCAATCAGCCCCAGCATTTT.

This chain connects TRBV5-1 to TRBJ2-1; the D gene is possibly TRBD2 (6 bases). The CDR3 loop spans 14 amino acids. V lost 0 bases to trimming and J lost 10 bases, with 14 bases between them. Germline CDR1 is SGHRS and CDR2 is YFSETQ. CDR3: CASSLVGGPREQFF. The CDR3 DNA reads TGCGCCAGCAGCTTGGTGGGAGGCCCTAGGGAGCAGTTCTTC.